The clone carrying this T cell receptor (beta chain) has just one count. The sample belongs to a study of patients and donors after allogeneic stem cell transplantation. Germline loops: CDR1 DFQATT, CDR2 SNEGSKA (reference sequence). CDR3 length: 14 amino acids. The V gene end was trimmed by 4 bases and the J gene end by 1 base; junction bases not matched to a gene: 4. MiXCR, applied by TCRdb to the RT-PCR reads, yields one record per CDR3 protein. The data contain about 150,000 distinct CDR3 sequences, roughly 35% of them singletons. The sequenced sample consisted of blood, either unsorted or a sorted T cell fraction (not recorded which). The chain combines TRBV20-1 with TRBJ2-1; 7 bases are a match to TRBD2. This receptor was taken from a human donor who was either an allogeneic HSCT recipient or a stem cell or donor lymphocyte infusion donor (not recorded which). It is not recorded whose cells these are; they may come from a transplant donor. DNA for the CDR3: TGCAGTGCTATGGGGGGGAGTTCCTACAATGAGCAGTTCTTC. Translating gives CSAMGGSSYNEQFF.